The 16 T cell receptor beta chains below come from one sample, sequenced in a study of technical replicates of blood from a few donors. The data were produced by immunoSEQ multiplex PCR, yet TCRdb's version contains in-frame clones alone and is incomplete. The sample includes about 100,000 clones, 95% seen only once; the top ten take roughly 0.22%. The sample was T cells isolated from PBMCs. The receptors originated from a human donor in good health.

This chain joins TRBV7-9 and TRBJ2-7, with TRBD1 matching 10 bases. Germline assignment: CDR1 SEHNR and CDR2 FQNEAQ (reference sequence). The trim removed 4 bases at V and 2 bases at J, leaving 8 bases unmatched. The CDR3 runs 16 residues. The CDR3 DNA reads as TGTGCCAGCAGCTCATCTCCGGGACAGGGGACCTACGAGCAGTACTTC. It is translated as CASSSSPGQGTYEQYF.

The chain uses TRBV6-1 and TRBJ2-7, with 9 bases identical to TRBD1. The germline CDR1 and CDR2 sequences are MNHNS and SASEGT. The CDR3 consists of 17 residues. V lost 3 bases to trimming and J lost 0 bases; unmatched junction nucleotides: 9. CDR3 nucleotide sequence: TGTGCCAGCAGTGATCCCCTGGGGACAGGGAGCTCCTACGAGCAGTACTTC. It is translated as CASSDPLGTGSSYEQYF.

CDR3 region: CASSLDRGRDQPQHF. The CDR3 DNA reads as TGTGCCAGCAGCTTGGACAGGGGAAGGGATCAGCCCCAGCATTTT. The chain carries TRBV2 and TRBJ1-5, with 9 bases that match TRBD1. Germline V gene sequence: CDR1 SNHLY, CDR2 FYNNEI. The V segment lost 6 bases and the J segment 5 bases; nucleotides outside the gene matches: 8. The CDR3 is 15 amino acids.

Only a few counts were recorded for this clone. The genes are TRBV5-1 and TRBJ2-7, with 8 bases that match TRBD1. This CDR3 region has 12 residues. CDR1 is SGHRS, CDR2 YFSETQ, per germline. J was trimmed by 6 bases and V by 5 bases; bases with no gene match: 4. The CDR3 reads CASRIDRGEQYF. The DNA of the CDR3 is TGCGCCAGCAGGATCGACAGGGGCGAGCAGTACTTC.

This clone was seen a single time. The chain combines TRBV11-2 with TRBJ2-7, with 7 bases fitting TRBD2. CDR3 length: 15 amino acids. The junction had 7 bases not matched to a gene; V was cut back by 5 bases and J by 0 bases. CDR1 and CDR2 from the germline V gene are SGHAT and FQNNGV. The CDR3 region is CASSQNWDYSYEQYF. CDR3 DNA sequence: TGTGCCAGCAGCCAAAACTGGGACTACTCCTACGAGCAGTACTTC.

In DNA, the CDR3 is TGTGCCAGCAGTGCCTACCAGGTCCACGAGCAGTACTTC. This codes for CASSAYQVHEQYF. The chain employs TRBV6-1 and TRBJ2-7; D not certain. This CDR3 has 13 amino acids. The germline V gene has CDR1 MNHNS and CDR2 SASEGT. Trimming took 4 bases from V and 5 from J, leaving 12 bases between them.

This sequence joins TRBV5-4 and TRBJ2-7; 7 bases line up with TRBD1. Germline CDR1 SGHNT, CDR2 YYREEE (reference sequence). V trimming: 5 bases; J trimming: 3 bases; junction bases outside the gene matches: 8. This CDR3 contains 14 residues. CDR3 bases: TGTGCCAGCAGTGCCCGGGACAGCAACTACGAGCAGTACTTC. Protein: CASSARDSNYEQYF.

The CDR3 DNA sequence: TGTGCCAGCAGTTTCAGGTCAAGCGGGCCTTCGAACACCGGGGAGCTGTTTTTT. As protein: CASSFRSSGPSNTGELFF. V usage is TRBV28 and J usage is TRBJ2-2; TRBD2 is a possible D gene (6 bases). With 3 bases removed from V and 0 bases from J, the gap between germline ends came to 17 bases. CDR3 length: 18 residues. Germline loops: CDR1 MDHEN, CDR2 SYDVKM.

The chain combines TRBV29-1 with TRBJ2-7; 9 nucleotides line up with TRBD2. The CDR3 runs 13 residues. From germline, CDR1 is SQVTM and CDR2 ANQGSEA. J gave up 3 bases and V 4 bases, and 4 bases lay outside the gene matches. CDR3: CSVVGLASYEQYF. CDR3 in DNA: TGCAGCGTTGTAGGACTAGCGAGCTACGAGCAGTACTTC.

This chain links TRBV7-8 with TRBJ1-1; D not certain. Germline V CDR1 and CDR2: SGHVS, FQNEAQ. V was cut by 0 bases and J by 8 bases, with 10 bases left in between. This CDR3 is 13 amino acids long. The CDR3 loop is CASSLALQREAFF. DNA for the CDR3: TGTGCCAGCAGCTTAGCGCTTCAGCGGGAAGCTTTCTTT. The variable domain in full, with the rest retrieved from reference TRBV7-8 and TRBJ1-1, is GAGVSQSPRYKVAKRGQDVALRCDPISGHVSLFWYQQALGQGPEFLTYFQNEAQLDKSGLPSDRFFAERPEGSVSTLKIQRTQQEDSAVYLCASSLALQREAFFGQGTRLTVV.

This clone was recorded only once. The chain uses TRBV2 and TRBJ2-5, with 10 bases aligning to TRBD2. With V trimmed by 8 bases and J by 5 bases, 5 bases remained unmatched. This CDR3 has 13 amino acids. Germline CDR1 and CDR2: SNHLY and FYNNEI. CDR3 nucleotide sequence: TGTGCCAGCGGTAGCGGGAGGAAGGAGACCCAGTACTTC. Encoded protein: CASGSGRKETQYF.

The V and J genes are TRBV27 and TRBJ2-5, with 11 positions matching TRBD1. The germline V gene has CDR1 MNHEY and CDR2 SMNVEV (reference sequence). The CDR3 runs to 17 residues. Germline trimming cut 6 bases from V and 5 bases from J; bases unmatched to any gene: 14. CDR3 loop: CASSRAPRDRGGETQYF. CDR3 nucleotides: TGTGCCAGCAGCCGCGCCCCCCGGGACAGGGGGGGGGAGACCCAGTACTTC.

V usage is TRBV10-3 and J usage is TRBJ1-6; perhaps TRBD1 as D (5 bases). V lost 2 bases and J 6 bases, leaving 14 bases between the germline ends. Germline-derived CDR1 and CDR2 are ENHRY and SYGVKD. The CDR3 sequence is 16 residues long. The CDR3 DNA sequence: TGTGCCATCAGTGAGGCGCGGGGGGTTGGTAATTCACCCCTCCACTTT. Translation gives CAISEARGVGNSPLHF.

The gene calls are TRBV2 and TRBJ2-4; tentative D call: TRBD2 (5 bases). The CDR3 has 14 amino acids. Germline CDR1 reads SNHLY; CDR2 reads FYNNEI. V was trimmed by 8 bases and J by 7 bases, leaving 18 bases between them. CDR3 protein: CASLRVEGRNIQYF. The CDR3 bases are TGTGCCAGCCTAAGGGTAGAGGGAAGGAACATTCAGTACTTC.

This chain joins TRBV29-1 and TRBJ2-3, with unresolved D. This CDR3 contains 14 residues. Germline values: CDR1 SQVTM, CDR2 ANQGSEA. V lost 0 bases, J lost 6 bases, and 13 bases lay in between. The CDR3 spells CSVEDPWAGDTQYF. CDR3 nucleotides: TGCAGCGTTGAAGATCCTTGGGCTGGGGATACGCAGTATTTT.

The V call is TRBV7-6, the J call TRBJ2-1; 8 positions agree with TRBD2. The CDR3 consists of 18 residues. Trimming at V came to 3 bases and at J to 0 bases, leaving 10 bases not matched to a gene. CDR1 is SGHVS, CDR2 FNYEAQ, per germline. The CDR3 here is CASSFPGGSGTSYNEQFF. DNA for the CDR3: TGTGCCAGCAGCTTCCCGGGTGGTAGCGGGACCTCCTACAATGAGCAGTTCTTC.